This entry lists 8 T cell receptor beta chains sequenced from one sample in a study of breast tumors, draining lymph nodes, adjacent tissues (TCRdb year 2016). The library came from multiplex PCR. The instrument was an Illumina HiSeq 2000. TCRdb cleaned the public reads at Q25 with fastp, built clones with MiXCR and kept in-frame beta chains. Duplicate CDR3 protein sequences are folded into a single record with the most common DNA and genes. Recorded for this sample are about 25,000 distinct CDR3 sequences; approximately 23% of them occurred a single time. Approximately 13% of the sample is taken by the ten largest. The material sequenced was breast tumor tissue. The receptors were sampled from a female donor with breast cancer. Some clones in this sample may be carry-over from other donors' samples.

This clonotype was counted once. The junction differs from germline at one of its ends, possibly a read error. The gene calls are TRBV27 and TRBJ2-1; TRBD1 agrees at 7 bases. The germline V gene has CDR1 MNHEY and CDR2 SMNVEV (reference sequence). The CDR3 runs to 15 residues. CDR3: CVSSLSGSGGNEQFF. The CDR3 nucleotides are TGTGTCAGCAGTTTATCGGGGTCAGGGGGTAATGAGCAGTTCTTC.

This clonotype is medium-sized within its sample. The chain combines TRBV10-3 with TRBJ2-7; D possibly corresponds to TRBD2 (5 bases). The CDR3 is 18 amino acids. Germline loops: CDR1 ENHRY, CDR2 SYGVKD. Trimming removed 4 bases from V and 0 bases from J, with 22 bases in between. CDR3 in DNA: TGTGCCATCAGTGCGTTAGAGGGTTTCCCTAAAAACTCCTACGAGCAGTACTTC. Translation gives CAISALEGFPKNSYEQYF.

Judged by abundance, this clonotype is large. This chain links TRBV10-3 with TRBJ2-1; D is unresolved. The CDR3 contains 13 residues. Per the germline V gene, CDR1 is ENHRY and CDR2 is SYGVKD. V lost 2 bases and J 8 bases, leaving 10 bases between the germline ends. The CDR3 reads CAISEVLDDEQFF. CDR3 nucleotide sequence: TGTGCCATCAGTGAGGTCTTGGACGATGAGCAGTTCTTC.

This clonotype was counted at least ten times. CDR3 loop: CASSSRTVLSGNTIYF. CDR3 nucleotide sequence: TGTGCCAGCAGCTCCCGGACGGTTCTCTCTGGAAACACCATATATTTT. J is TRBJ1-3 and V is TRBV7-2, with D unresolved. CDR3 size: 16 residues. In germline, CDR1 is SGHTA, CDR2 FQGNSA. Trimming took 4 bases from V and 0 from J, leaving 13 bases between them.

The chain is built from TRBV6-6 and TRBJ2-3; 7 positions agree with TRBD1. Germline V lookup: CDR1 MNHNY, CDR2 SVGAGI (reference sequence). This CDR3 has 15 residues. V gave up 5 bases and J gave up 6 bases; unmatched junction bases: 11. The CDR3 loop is CASSDGTATTDTQYF. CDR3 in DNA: TGTGCCAGCAGTGACGGGACAGCAACCACGGATACGCAGTATTTT.

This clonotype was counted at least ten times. The chain's CDR3 is CASSYQGFFEQYF. CDR3 bases: TGTGCCAGCAGTTATCAGGGCTTCTTTGAGCAGTACTTC. The chain combines TRBV28 with TRBJ2-7, with TRBD1 as a possible D gene (5 bases). Germline-derived CDR1 and CDR2 are MDHEN and SYDVKM. Trimming removed 4 bases at V and 7 bases at J, with 14 bases between. CDR3 length: 13 amino acids.

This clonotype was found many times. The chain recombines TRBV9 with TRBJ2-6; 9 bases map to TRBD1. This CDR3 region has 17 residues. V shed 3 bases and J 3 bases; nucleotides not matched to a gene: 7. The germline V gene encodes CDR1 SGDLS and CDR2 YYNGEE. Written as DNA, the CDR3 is TGTGCCAGCAGCGGAACAGGGGGCGCGAGTGGGGCCAACGTCCTGACTTTC. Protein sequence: CASSGTGGASGANVLTF. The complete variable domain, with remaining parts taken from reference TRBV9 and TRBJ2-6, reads DSGVTQTPKHLITATGQRVTLRCSPRSGDLSVYWYQQSLDQGLQFLIQYYNGEERAKGNILERFSAQQFPDLHSELNLSSLELGDSALYFCASSGTGGASGANVLTFGAGSRLTVL.

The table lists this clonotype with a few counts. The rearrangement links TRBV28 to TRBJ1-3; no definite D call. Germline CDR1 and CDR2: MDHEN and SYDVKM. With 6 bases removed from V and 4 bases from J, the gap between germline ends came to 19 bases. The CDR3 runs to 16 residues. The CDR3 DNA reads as TGTGCCAGCAGCGTGGGCCGCCCCTTCCTGGGAAACACCATATATTTT. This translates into CASSVGRPFLGNTIYF.